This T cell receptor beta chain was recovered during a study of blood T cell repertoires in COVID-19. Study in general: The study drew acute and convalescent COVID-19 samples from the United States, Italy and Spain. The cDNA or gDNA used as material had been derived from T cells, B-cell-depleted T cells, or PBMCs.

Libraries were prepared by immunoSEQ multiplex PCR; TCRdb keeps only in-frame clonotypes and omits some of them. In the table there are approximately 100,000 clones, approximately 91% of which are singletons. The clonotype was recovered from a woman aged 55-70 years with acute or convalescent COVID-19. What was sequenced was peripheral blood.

Here the CDR3 DNA reads TGCGCCAGCAGCTTCGGACAGGGGATATTGGGCACTGAAGCTTTCTTT. Translation: CASSFGQGILGTEAFF. V usage is TRBV4-1 and J usage is TRBJ1-1, with 9 bases fitting TRBD1. Trimming cost V 5 bases and J 4 bases; bases outside gene matches: 11. CDR3 size: 16 residues. Germline V gene data show CDR1 as MGHRA and CDR2 as YSYEKL.